This entry lists 24 T cell receptor beta chains sequenced from one sample in a study of cytomegalovirus exposure and HLA in healthy donors. The PCR contained 60 Vbeta and 13 Jbeta primers. Generated by immunoSEQ multiplex PCR, the TCRdb table keeps only in-frame clones and is missing some. The sample carries around 200,000 clones, roughly four fifths recorded once. The sequenced sample consisted of PBMCs. Every receptor here comes from a woman aged 30 to 39 in good health and CMV-seropositive.

Remarks on this clone: Other nucleotide sequences in the sample specify the same CDR3. The chain couples TRBV4-1 to TRBJ1-6; 10 bases line up with TRBD1. The CDR3 contains 15 residues. In germline, CDR1 is MGHRA, CDR2 YSYEKL. V was pared by 0 bases and J by 10 bases, with 3 bases of the junction left unmatched. CDR3 residues: CASSQEGTGVSPLHF. Here the CDR3 DNA reads TGCGCCAGCAGCCAAGAGGGGACAGGGGTGTCACCCCTCCACTTT.

This chain uses TRBV6-1 with TRBJ2-7, with unresolved D. Germline values: CDR1 MNHNS, CDR2 SASEGT. The CDR3 extends over 15 amino acids. V was pared by 1 base and J by 1 base, with 11 bases between. CDR3 sequence: CASSEVSGRSYEQYF. CDR3 sequence (DNA): TGTGCCAGCAGTGAAGTGTCAGGCCGATCCTACGAGCAGTACTTC.

The chain has TRBV18 and TRBJ2-5; 8 bases match TRBD2. Germline loops: CDR1 KGHSH, CDR2 LQKENI. The CDR3 sequence is 14 residues long. Trimming cost V 3 bases and J 4 bases; bases outside gene matches: 4. The CDR3 is CASSPSGGTETQYF. The CDR3 DNA reads as TGTGCCAGCTCACCCTCGGGGGGGACAGAGACCCAGTACTTC.

The chain couples TRBV2 to TRBJ1-4, with 9 bases identical to TRBD1. CDR1 and CDR2 (germline): SNHLY, FYNNEI. This CDR3 is built from 13 residues. V gave up 11 bases and J gave up 6 bases; unmatched junction bases: 7. The CDR3, as DNA: TGTGCCGGGCAGGGACAGGGTCATGAAAAACTGTTTTTT. This sequence encodes CAGQGQGHEKLFF.

The chain carries TRBV28 and TRBJ2-5; TRBD2 matches 9 bases. The DNA end is more similar to TRBJ2-7, so the J call may be wrong. CDR1 MDHEN and CDR2 SYDVKM come from the germline V gene. The length of the CDR3 is 14 residues. This CDR3 reads CASKERGEIYEQYF. The CDR3 DNA reads TGTGCCAGCAAGGAGCGGGGGGAAATCTACGAGCAGTACTTC.

This clone has only a few counts. Other nucleotide sequences in the sample specify the same CDR3. This chain uses TRBV6-5 with TRBJ1-5; 9 nucleotides align to TRBD1. The V and J ends lost 6 bases and 5 bases, in that order; junction bases with no gene match: 2. Germline CDR1 MNHEY, CDR2 SVGAGI. The CDR3 contains 13 residues. The DNA of the CDR3 is TGTGCCAGCAGACGGGACAGGGATCAGCCCCAGCATTTT. It is translated as CASRRDRDQPQHF.

The table lists this clone with a count of one. The rearrangement joins TRBV2 to TRBJ2-3, with 7 bases matching TRBD2. This CDR3 has 17 residues. Germline CDR1 and CDR2: SNHLY and FYNNEI. The V segment lost 4 bases and the J segment 2 bases; nucleotides outside the gene matches: 12. CDR3 amino acids: CASSVEASGSITDTQYF. The CDR3 bases are TGTGCCAGCAGTGTGGAGGCTAGCGGCAGTATCACAGATACGCAGTATTTT.

V gene TRBV30 combines with J gene TRBJ2-3; no clear D gene. Deletions cut 4 bases from V and 0 bases from J, with 5 bases between. This CDR3 spans 12 amino acids. Germline lookup yields CDR1 GTSNPN and CDR2 SVGIG (reference sequence). CDR3 loop: CAWMGSTDTQYF. The CDR3 DNA follows: TGTGCCTGGATGGGCAGCACAGATACGCAGTATTTT.

On this clone: The junction does not match germline at one end; this may be a read error. The chain recombines TRBV7-2 with TRBJ2-7, with 13 positions matching TRBD2. The CDR3 contains 13 residues. Germline CDR1 SGHTA, CDR2 FQGNSA. Written as DNA, the CDR3 is TGTGCCAGCAGCTCCCGGACTAGCGGGAGAATGGCTTTC. This encodes CASSSRTSGRMAF.

The genes are TRBV4-3 and TRBJ1-6, with 12 bases fitting TRBD1. CDR1 LGHNA and CDR2 YSLEER come from the germline V gene. The CDR3 spans 19 residues. V trimming: 1 base; J trimming: 10 bases; junction bases outside the gene matches: 14. The CDR3 DNA sequence: TGCGCCAGCAGCCAAGTCATTATCCGGGACAGGGGGCTAGCCTCACCCCTCCACTTT. Its translation: CASSQVIIRDRGLASPLHF.

This chain connects TRBV19 to TRBJ1-5, with TRBD1 as a possible D gene (6 bases). The CDR3 contains 14 residues. The V and J ends lost 7 bases and 6 bases respectively, with 16 bases between them. The V gene's germline CDR1 is LNHDA and CDR2 SQIVND (reference sequence). This chain's CDR3 is CASTDRDISQPQHF. CDR3 nucleotides: TGTGCCAGTACCGATAGGGACATCAGTCAGCCCCAGCATTTT.

This clone was recorded a few times. The V and J genes are TRBV10-3 and TRBJ2-7; the D gene is possibly TRBD1 (6 bases). The CDR3 is 13 residues long. Germline CDR1 ENHRY, CDR2 SYGVKD. Trimming removed 6 bases at V and 3 bases at J, with 12 bases between. This CDR3 reads CAIRQGTIYEQYF. In nucleotides, the CDR3 is TGTGCCATCAGACAGGGTACGATCTACGAGCAGTACTTC.

The gene calls are TRBV9 and TRBJ2-1, with 14 positions matching TRBD2. Germline V gives CDR1 SGDLS, CDR2 YYNGEE. The CDR3 is made up of 16 amino acids. The trim removed 2 bases at V and 6 bases at J, leaving 4 bases unmatched. This CDR3 is CASSVLGLAGGNEQFF. The CDR3 region has the DNA TGTGCCAGCAGCGTCCTCGGACTAGCGGGAGGCAATGAGCAGTTCTTC.

The V and J genes are TRBV6-5 and TRBJ1-6, with D unresolved. This CDR3 contains 14 residues. The germline V gene has CDR1 MNHEY and CDR2 SVGAGI. The V end lost 7 bases, the J end lost 8 bases, and 15 bases lay between the germline ends. The CDR3 sequence: CASTMSPSDSPLHF. For the CDR3, the DNA is TGTGCCAGCACCATGAGTCCCTCTGATTCACCCCTCCACTTT.

The chain recombines TRBV5-6 with TRBJ2-3; possible D gene TRBD1, 6 bases. The CDR3 length is 14 residues. Per germline, CDR1 SGHDT and CDR2 YYEEEE. Deletions cut 5 bases from V and 10 bases from J, with 20 bases between. Here the CDR3 reads CASRETGPGLSQYF. CDR3 DNA: TGTGCCAGCAGAGAGACAGGTCCGGGATTATCGCAGTATTTT.

The table lists this clone with a few counts. The V and J genes are TRBV7-7 and TRBJ2-5; 12 positions match TRBD2. The germline V gene has CDR1 SSHAT and CDR2 FNYEAQ (reference sequence). This CDR3 region has 16 residues. Trimming cost V 1 base and J 4 bases; bases outside gene matches: 4. DNA of the CDR3: TGTGCCAGCAGCTTAGTATCGACTAGCGGGGGAGAGACCCAGTACTTC. It is translated as CASSLVSTSGGETQYF.

This clone turned up a few times. The chain carries TRBV15 and TRBJ1-1; the match to TRBD1 covers 8 bases. The ends lost 7 bases at V and 1 base at J; junction bases unmatched: 5. CDR3 length: 14 residues. Germline V gene sequence: CDR1 LNHNV, CDR2 YYDKDF (reference sequence). CDR3 sequence reads: CATNDDRGNTEAFF. The DNA of the CDR3 is TGTGCCACCAACGATGACAGGGGGAACACTGAAGCTTTCTTT.

This chain links TRBV6-1 with TRBJ1-5; D remains unclear. Germline V CDR1 and CDR2: MNHNS, SASEGT. The CDR3 contains 12 residues. V was trimmed by 8 bases and J by 3 bases, leaving 8 bases between them. The CDR3 sequence: CASGPVNQPQHF. CDR3 sequence (DNA): TGTGCCAGCGGGCCAGTCAATCAGCCCCAGCATTTT.

This clone was picked up one time. This chain connects TRBV7-9 to TRBJ2-7, with 10 bases lining up with TRBD2. J was trimmed by 9 bases and V by 3 bases; bases with no gene match: 23. This CDR3 has 19 residues. Germline CDR1 reads SEHNR; CDR2 reads FQNEAQ (reference sequence). The CDR3, as DNA: TGTGCCAGCAGCTTTCTACAGGCACCCAAGCGGGAGGGCCTCCTAGGGCAGTACTTC. It specifies CASSFLQAPKREGLLGQYF.

The chain carries TRBV27 and TRBJ1-2; the D is unclear. The CDR3 runs to 13 residues. Germline assignment: CDR1 MNHEY and CDR2 SMNVEV (reference sequence). V gave up 5 bases and J gave up 7 bases, with 14 bases separating them. The CDR3 loop reads CASSPLAEVGYTF. In DNA, the CDR3 is TGTGCCAGCAGTCCCCTGGCGGAGGTTGGCTACACCTTC.

V is TRBV6-5 and J is TRBJ1-2; TRBD1 matches 8 bases. V lost 2 bases to trimming and J lost 2 bases; unmatched junction nucleotides: 4. Per germline, CDR1 MNHEY and CDR2 SVGAGI. This CDR3 contains 15 residues. The CDR3 loop reads CASSYGQGWNYGYTF. CDR3 nucleotide sequence: TGTGCCAGCAGTTACGGACAGGGCTGGAACTATGGCTACACCTTC.

This chain uses TRBV29-1 with TRBJ1-2; D unclear. This CDR3 region has 11 residues. V was trimmed by 5 bases and J by 4 bases, leaving 8 bases between them. CDR1 SQVTM and CDR2 ANQGSEA come from the germline V gene. CDR3 sequence: CSVLSSYGYTF. CDR3 in DNA: TGCAGCGTTTTGTCGAGCTATGGCTACACCTTC.

The gene calls are TRBV27 and TRBJ1-6; no clear D. Trimming stripped 3 bases from V and 9 bases from J, with 9 bases between. CDR1 and CDR2 (germline): MNHEY, SMNVEV (reference sequence). The CDR3 length is 13 residues. The chain's CDR3 is CASSLTPSSPLHF. DNA for the CDR3: TGTGCCAGCAGTTTGACACCCAGTTCACCCCTCCACTTT.

The gene calls are TRBV7-9 and TRBJ1-2, with D uncertain. V lost 0 bases to trimming and J lost 4 bases, with 12 bases between them. The CDR3 is 15 residues long. The germline V gene has CDR1 SEHNR and CDR2 FQNEAQ (reference sequence). CDR3 sequence: CASSLALSQVYGYTF. The DNA of the CDR3 is TGTGCCAGCAGCTTAGCCCTCTCGCAGGTCTATGGCTACACCTTC.